This TCR beta chain appears in the sequencing data of a study of T cells in Graves' hyperthyroidism and ophthalmopathy. This clonotype was found many times. Its antigen is as yet unknown. One junction end does not reproduce the germline sequence, and a read error may be involved. Researchers amplified the TCR beta CDR3 regions from RNA transcripts. RT-PCR in the first round (using the HTBI primer set) targeted the TCR CDR3. TCRdb re-analysed the multiplex PCR reads in MiXCR, keeping a single row per CDR3 protein. The table records some 510,000 distinct CDR3 sequences, about 45% of them present only once. If no ophthalmopathy progression occurred within 18 months, Graves' hyperthyroidism was stable. Patients were excluded for uncontrolled infection, other autoimmune disease, pregnancy or lactation. The CDR3 covers 13 residues. Looked up from germline, CDR1 is ENHRY and CDR2 is SYGVKD. Findings of the study overall: Most thyroid clonotypes that were expanded above 0.001 also turned up in blood.

The sequence was collected from a woman aged 18-29 years with Graves' hyperthyroidism. Input material: peripheral blood or thyroid tissue (not recorded which). This chain connects TRBV10-3 to TRBJ1-2, with 8 bases aligning to TRBD1. The CDR3 reads CASSATGAYGYTF. CDR3 sequence (DNA): TGTGCCAGCAGTGCGACAGGGGCCTATGGCTACACCTTC.